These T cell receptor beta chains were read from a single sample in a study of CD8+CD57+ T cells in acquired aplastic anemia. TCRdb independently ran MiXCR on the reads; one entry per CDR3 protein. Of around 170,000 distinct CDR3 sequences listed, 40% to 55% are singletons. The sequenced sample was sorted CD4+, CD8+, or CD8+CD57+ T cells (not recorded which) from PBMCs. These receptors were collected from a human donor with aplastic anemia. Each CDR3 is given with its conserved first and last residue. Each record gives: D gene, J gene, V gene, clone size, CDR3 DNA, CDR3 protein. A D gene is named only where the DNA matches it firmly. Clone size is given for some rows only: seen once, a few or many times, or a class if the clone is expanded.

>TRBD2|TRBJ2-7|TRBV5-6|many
TGTGCCAGCAGCTTACGGACTAGCGGGAGAGGGAGGCACTTC
CASSLRTSGRGRHF
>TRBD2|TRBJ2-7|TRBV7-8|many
TGTGCCAGCAGCCCGCGACTAGCGGGAGGGCGACAGAAGGACGAGCAGTACTTC
CASSPRLAGGRQKDEQYF
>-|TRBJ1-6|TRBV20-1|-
TGCAGTGCTAGACGGGGGTCAGAGAATTCACCCCTCCACTTT
CSARRGSENSPLHF
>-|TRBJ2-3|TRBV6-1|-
TGTGCTAGTCACCCGGCCTCTAGCACAGATACGCAGTATTTT
CASHPASSTDTQYF
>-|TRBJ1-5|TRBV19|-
TGTGCCAGTAGTACGACAGAGAATAGCAATCAGCCCCAGCATTTT
CASSTTENSNQPQHF
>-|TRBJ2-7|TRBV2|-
TGTGCCAGCGCCTACCAGGTAGGCCCCTACGAGCAGTACTTT
CASAYQVGPYEQYF
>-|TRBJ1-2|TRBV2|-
TGTGCCAGCCCGTCCGCGGTGGTTAACTATGGCTACACCTTC
CASPSAVVNYGYTF
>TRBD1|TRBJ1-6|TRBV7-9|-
TGTGCCAGCAGCTTACCGGGACAGAGCGGTTCACCCCTCCACTTT
CASSLPGQSGSPLHF
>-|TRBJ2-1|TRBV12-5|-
TGTGCTAGTGGGCGGCATAATGAGCAGTTCTTC
CASGRHNEQFF
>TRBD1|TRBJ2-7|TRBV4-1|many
TGCGCCAGCAGCCCTACAGGGGCGTGGGAGCAGTACTTC
CASSPTGAWEQYF
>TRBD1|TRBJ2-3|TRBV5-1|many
TGCGCCAGCAGCCTAGGGGACAGGGGGTTCGCAGATACGCAGTATTTT
CASSLGDRGFADTQYF
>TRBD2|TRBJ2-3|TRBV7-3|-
TGTGCCAACAGCCTACGAGCGGGGGGGACTTACACAGATACGCAGTATTTT
CANSLRAGGTYTDTQYF
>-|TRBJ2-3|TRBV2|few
TGTGCCACCAGTGAGGCCGGGAATTGGGGAGATACGCAGTATTTT
CATSEAGNWGDTQYF
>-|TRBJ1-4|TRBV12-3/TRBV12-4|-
TGTGCCAGCAGTTTAGTCCTCCAAGGGAAACTGTTTTTT
CASSLVLQGKLFF
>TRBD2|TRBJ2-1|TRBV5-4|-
TGTGCCAGCAGCTTGGAGTGGCGGGAGATTGAGCAGTTCTTC
CASSLEWREIEQFF
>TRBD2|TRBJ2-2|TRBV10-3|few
TGTGCCATCAGTGAGTCGTCGTCGGCGGGGGGTCGATGGGGGGAGCTGTTTTTT
CAISESSSAGGRWGELFF
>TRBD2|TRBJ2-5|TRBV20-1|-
TGCAGTGCTAGTGGGCGCCTCGGGAGGTTAAAGACCCAGTACTTC
CSASGRLGRLKTQYF
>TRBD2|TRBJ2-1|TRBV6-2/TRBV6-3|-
TGTGCCAGCAGTTCCGGTCGACTAGCGGGAGGATACAATGAGCAGTTCTTC
CASSSGRLAGGYNEQFF
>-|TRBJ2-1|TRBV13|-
TGTGCCAGCAGCTTAAAAGTCAGGGTTTCCAATGAGCAGTTCTTC
CASSLKVRVSNEQFF
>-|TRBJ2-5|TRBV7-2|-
TGTGCCAGCAGCTTAAACAGAGAGACCCAGTACTTC
CASSLNRETQYF
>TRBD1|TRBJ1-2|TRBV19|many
TGTGCCAGTAGTACAAAGGGGGCCCGGACAGGGAGCTATGGCTACACCTTC
CASSTKGARTGSYGYTF
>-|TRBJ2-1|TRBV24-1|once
TGTGCCACCAGTGATTCTGGATCGGGCTCCTACAATGAGCAGTTCTTC
CATSDSGSGSYNEQFF
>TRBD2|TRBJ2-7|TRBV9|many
TGTGCCAGCAGCCCAATAGCGGGAGTATACGAGCAGTACTTC
CASSPIAGVYEQYF
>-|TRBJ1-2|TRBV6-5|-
TGTGCCAGCAGTTACACCCACAGGACCAATGGCTACACCTTC
CASSYTHRTNGYTF
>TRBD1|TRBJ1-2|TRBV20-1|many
TGCAGTGCTAGATCAGTTAAGGTCAGGGGGAACTATGGCTACACCTTC
CSARSVKVRGNYGYTF
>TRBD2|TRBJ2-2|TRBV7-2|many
TGTGCCAGCACCTGGAGCGGGAGCCAGGGGGAGCTGTTTTTT
CASTWSGSQGELFF
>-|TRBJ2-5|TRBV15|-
TGTGCCACCAGCAGAGATGTAGAGACCCAGTACTTC
CATSRDVETQYF
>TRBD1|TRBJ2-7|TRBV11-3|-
TGTGCCAGCAGCTCATCTCCGGGACAGGGGCACGAGCAGTACTTC
CASSSSPGQGHEQYF
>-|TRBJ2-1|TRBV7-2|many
TGTGCCAGCAGCTCCCGATGGACGGGAGAGCAGTTCTTC
CASSSRWTGEQFF
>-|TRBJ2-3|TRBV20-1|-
TGCAGTGCTAGCGACAGGCTGAGCACAGATACGCAGTATTTT
CSASDRLSTDTQYF
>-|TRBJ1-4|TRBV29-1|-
TGCAGCGTTGAAGCCGGTAATGAAAAACTGGTTTTT
CSVEAGNEKLVF
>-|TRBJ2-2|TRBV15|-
TGTGCCACCAGCAGATCAGGCGGAACGAACACCGGGGAGCTGTTTTTT
CATSRSGGTNTGELFF
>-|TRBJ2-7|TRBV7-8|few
TGTGCCAGCAGCCTCAACATCTACGAGCAGTACTTC
CASSLNIYEQYF
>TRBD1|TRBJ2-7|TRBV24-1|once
TGTGCTAGTGGTTTGCTCACGTCCGGGACAGAAACCTACGTGCAGTACTTC
CASGLLTSGTETYVQYF
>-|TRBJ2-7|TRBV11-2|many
TGTGCCAGCAGCTTAGTAGCGACCTCCTACGAGCAGTACTTC
CASSLVATSYEQYF
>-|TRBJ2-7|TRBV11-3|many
TGTGCCAGCAGCTTCGACCCAAGCCTGAGCGAGCAGTACTTC
CASSFDPSLSEQYF
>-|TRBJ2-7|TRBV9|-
TGTGCCAGCAGCGTAGGGACAGCCGTCTACGAGCAGTACTTC
CASSVGTAVYEQYF
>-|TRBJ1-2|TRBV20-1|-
TGCAGTGGTTGGAGCGGCGGCCAAGGGTATGGCTACACCTTC
CSGWSGGQGYGYTF
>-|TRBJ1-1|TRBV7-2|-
TGTGCCAGCAGCTTAGCGCATTTGGGGGGGGCTGAAGCTTTCTTT
CASSLAHLGGAEAFF
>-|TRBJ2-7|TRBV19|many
TGTGCCAGTAGTATAGGGGCTAGTGGAGCCTACGAGCAGTACTTC
CASSIGASGAYEQYF
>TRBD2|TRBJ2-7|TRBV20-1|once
TGCAGTGCGGGTCCGGGACTAGCGGCGGGGGAGCAGTACTTC
CSAGPGLAAGEQYF
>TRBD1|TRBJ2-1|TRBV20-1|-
TGCAGTGCGAGAGGGACAGGCGACAATGAGCAGTTCTTC
CSARGTGDNEQFF
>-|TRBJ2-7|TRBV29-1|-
TGCAGCGCCCTGACAGGACCCTACGAGCAGTACTTC
CSALTGPYEQYF
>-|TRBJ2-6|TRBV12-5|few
TGTGCTAGTGGCCCACCCCTGGGAGGACAGGCCCTAAGCTCTGGGGCCAACGTCCTGACTTTC
CASGPPLGGQALSSGANVLTF
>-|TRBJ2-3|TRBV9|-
TGTGCCAGCAGCGCCGTCCTTGGGGCCACAGATACGCAGTATTTT
CASSAVLGATDTQYF
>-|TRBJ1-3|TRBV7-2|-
TGTGCCAGCAGCTTAACAGCTTTCTCTGGAAACACCATATATTTT
CASSLTAFSGNTIYF
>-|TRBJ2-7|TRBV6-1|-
TGTGCCACCGAACTCGGTGGTTCCTACGAGCAGTACTTC
CATELGGSYEQYF
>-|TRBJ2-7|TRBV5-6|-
TGTGCCAGCAGCTTTGGACAGGAGCAGTACTTC
CASSFGQEQYF
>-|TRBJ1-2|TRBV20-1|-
TGCAGTGCTAGAGGGGGGGGCTTTGGCTACACCTTC
CSARGGGFGYTF